This T cell receptor beta chain came from a study of PD-L1 blockade in urothelial cancer (dated by TCRdb to the late 2010s). Some background on the complete study: All patients started therapy around 2014 and received atezolizumab 1,200 mg intravenously every 3 weeks. About 85% of the roughly 29 patients were males with bladder-origin urothelial cancer, and about 65% of the roughly 30 reported a prior smoking history. An ECOG performance status of 0 or 1 was recorded for the patients, and 0 to 3 prior chemotherapy regimens had been received by the patients. Blood samples were analyzed at 3 weeks after treatment start (second dose) and at 6 weeks after treatment start. Blood samples yielded a median of roughly 140,000 T cells and tens of thousands of unique TCRs, with median clonality 0.080. The study, an exploratory multi-omic analysis, examined somatic, immune and clinical correlates of response to PD-L1 blockade with atezolizumab in urothelial cancer. Pretreatment tumor samples, along with matched peripheral blood collected serially before and after atezolizumab treatment, underwent TCR sequencing. Durable clinical benefit was defined as progression-free survival longer than 6 months, and TCR features were also tested against progression-free and overall survival. Whole exome sequencing and RNA sequencing of pretreatment tumors were performed alongside TCR sequencing in the same patients. Durable clinical benefit was achieved by nine patients and was not achieved by 20 patients. Pretreatment blood TCR-seq was available for about 27 patients, at least one posttreatment blood collection was obtained for around 25 patients, and tumor TCR-seq was available for around 25 patients.

Synthetic TCR analog templates were spiked into each PCR so that absolute template abundance could be estimated from read counts. TCRbeta CDR3 regions were amplified from genomic DNA with bias-controlled V and J gene primers using the immunoSEQ assay. Sequencing of rearranged TCRbeta segments was done at approximately 20X coverage. Processing in the source paper ran as follows. Clustering was used to correct sequencing errors, and CDR3s were annotated against IMGT so that V, D and J genes could be assigned. Downstream analyses used only productive TCRbeta rearrangements and left out out-of-frame or stop-codon sequences. Clonality was calculated as one minus the Shannon entropy normalized by the log of the number of unique productive sequences. Clones differing between time points or between blood and tumor were identified using Fisher's exact test with Benjamini-Hochberg correction, with an adjusted p below 0.01 applied as the threshold. This immuneACCESS table, as held by TCRdb, lists in-frame sequences with V and J called but not all clones. Of the missing ones, under half trace to an unresolved V gene in checked studies; the others have no known cause. The DNA gave D and trimming, while V, J and clone size come from that table. The sample table contains 40,000 or so clones; only one count was recorded for roughly 80% of them. The top ten clonotypes cover about 4% of the sample.

Trimming accounts for 4 bases at V and 3 bases at J, while the number of junction bases matched to no gene is 11. CDR1 and CDR2 (SGHRS, YFSETQ) derive from the germline V gene. Reading from cysteine to phenylalanine, the CDR3 counts 16 amino acids. Solely the CDR3 DNA is kept, with 48 bases framed from the first base. What the work shows at the level of the full study, not this receptor alone: Among patients with durable benefit, tumor-associated TCR clones showed greater expansion in peripheral blood 3 weeks after treatment started (n ≈ 20, p = 0.022). Small sample size (n ≈ 30) and many exploratory analyses mean the results are intended to be hypothesis-generating. Improved progression-free and overall survival was associated with having pretreatment peripheral blood TCR clonality below the median.

A few counts support this clone. Its binding antigen is unknown. No much larger clone is present one base from it, and per-base qualities are unavailable. The cohort included under 35 patients with locally advanced or metastatic urothelial carcinoma who were treated at Memorial Sloan Kettering on a trial protocol. Peripheral blood mononuclear cells were collected pretreatment and during treatment, at between 1 and 8 total time points per patient. The Qiagen DNeasy Blood extraction kit was used to purify genomic DNA from total PBMCs and from tumor samples. PBMCs were collected pretreatment and during treatment, and were isolated and stored as previously described.

The TCR comes from an older man with urothelial cancer. This sample comprised PBMCs, obtained around atezolizumab (anti-PD-L1) treatment. The sequence joins TRBV5-1 to TRBJ2-7, with 9 bases in between that match TRBD2. The CDR3 region reads CASSLAGGAVLYEQYF. The DNA is as follows: TGCGCCAGCAGCCTGGCGGGGGGGGCCGTTCTCTACGAGCAGTACTTC.